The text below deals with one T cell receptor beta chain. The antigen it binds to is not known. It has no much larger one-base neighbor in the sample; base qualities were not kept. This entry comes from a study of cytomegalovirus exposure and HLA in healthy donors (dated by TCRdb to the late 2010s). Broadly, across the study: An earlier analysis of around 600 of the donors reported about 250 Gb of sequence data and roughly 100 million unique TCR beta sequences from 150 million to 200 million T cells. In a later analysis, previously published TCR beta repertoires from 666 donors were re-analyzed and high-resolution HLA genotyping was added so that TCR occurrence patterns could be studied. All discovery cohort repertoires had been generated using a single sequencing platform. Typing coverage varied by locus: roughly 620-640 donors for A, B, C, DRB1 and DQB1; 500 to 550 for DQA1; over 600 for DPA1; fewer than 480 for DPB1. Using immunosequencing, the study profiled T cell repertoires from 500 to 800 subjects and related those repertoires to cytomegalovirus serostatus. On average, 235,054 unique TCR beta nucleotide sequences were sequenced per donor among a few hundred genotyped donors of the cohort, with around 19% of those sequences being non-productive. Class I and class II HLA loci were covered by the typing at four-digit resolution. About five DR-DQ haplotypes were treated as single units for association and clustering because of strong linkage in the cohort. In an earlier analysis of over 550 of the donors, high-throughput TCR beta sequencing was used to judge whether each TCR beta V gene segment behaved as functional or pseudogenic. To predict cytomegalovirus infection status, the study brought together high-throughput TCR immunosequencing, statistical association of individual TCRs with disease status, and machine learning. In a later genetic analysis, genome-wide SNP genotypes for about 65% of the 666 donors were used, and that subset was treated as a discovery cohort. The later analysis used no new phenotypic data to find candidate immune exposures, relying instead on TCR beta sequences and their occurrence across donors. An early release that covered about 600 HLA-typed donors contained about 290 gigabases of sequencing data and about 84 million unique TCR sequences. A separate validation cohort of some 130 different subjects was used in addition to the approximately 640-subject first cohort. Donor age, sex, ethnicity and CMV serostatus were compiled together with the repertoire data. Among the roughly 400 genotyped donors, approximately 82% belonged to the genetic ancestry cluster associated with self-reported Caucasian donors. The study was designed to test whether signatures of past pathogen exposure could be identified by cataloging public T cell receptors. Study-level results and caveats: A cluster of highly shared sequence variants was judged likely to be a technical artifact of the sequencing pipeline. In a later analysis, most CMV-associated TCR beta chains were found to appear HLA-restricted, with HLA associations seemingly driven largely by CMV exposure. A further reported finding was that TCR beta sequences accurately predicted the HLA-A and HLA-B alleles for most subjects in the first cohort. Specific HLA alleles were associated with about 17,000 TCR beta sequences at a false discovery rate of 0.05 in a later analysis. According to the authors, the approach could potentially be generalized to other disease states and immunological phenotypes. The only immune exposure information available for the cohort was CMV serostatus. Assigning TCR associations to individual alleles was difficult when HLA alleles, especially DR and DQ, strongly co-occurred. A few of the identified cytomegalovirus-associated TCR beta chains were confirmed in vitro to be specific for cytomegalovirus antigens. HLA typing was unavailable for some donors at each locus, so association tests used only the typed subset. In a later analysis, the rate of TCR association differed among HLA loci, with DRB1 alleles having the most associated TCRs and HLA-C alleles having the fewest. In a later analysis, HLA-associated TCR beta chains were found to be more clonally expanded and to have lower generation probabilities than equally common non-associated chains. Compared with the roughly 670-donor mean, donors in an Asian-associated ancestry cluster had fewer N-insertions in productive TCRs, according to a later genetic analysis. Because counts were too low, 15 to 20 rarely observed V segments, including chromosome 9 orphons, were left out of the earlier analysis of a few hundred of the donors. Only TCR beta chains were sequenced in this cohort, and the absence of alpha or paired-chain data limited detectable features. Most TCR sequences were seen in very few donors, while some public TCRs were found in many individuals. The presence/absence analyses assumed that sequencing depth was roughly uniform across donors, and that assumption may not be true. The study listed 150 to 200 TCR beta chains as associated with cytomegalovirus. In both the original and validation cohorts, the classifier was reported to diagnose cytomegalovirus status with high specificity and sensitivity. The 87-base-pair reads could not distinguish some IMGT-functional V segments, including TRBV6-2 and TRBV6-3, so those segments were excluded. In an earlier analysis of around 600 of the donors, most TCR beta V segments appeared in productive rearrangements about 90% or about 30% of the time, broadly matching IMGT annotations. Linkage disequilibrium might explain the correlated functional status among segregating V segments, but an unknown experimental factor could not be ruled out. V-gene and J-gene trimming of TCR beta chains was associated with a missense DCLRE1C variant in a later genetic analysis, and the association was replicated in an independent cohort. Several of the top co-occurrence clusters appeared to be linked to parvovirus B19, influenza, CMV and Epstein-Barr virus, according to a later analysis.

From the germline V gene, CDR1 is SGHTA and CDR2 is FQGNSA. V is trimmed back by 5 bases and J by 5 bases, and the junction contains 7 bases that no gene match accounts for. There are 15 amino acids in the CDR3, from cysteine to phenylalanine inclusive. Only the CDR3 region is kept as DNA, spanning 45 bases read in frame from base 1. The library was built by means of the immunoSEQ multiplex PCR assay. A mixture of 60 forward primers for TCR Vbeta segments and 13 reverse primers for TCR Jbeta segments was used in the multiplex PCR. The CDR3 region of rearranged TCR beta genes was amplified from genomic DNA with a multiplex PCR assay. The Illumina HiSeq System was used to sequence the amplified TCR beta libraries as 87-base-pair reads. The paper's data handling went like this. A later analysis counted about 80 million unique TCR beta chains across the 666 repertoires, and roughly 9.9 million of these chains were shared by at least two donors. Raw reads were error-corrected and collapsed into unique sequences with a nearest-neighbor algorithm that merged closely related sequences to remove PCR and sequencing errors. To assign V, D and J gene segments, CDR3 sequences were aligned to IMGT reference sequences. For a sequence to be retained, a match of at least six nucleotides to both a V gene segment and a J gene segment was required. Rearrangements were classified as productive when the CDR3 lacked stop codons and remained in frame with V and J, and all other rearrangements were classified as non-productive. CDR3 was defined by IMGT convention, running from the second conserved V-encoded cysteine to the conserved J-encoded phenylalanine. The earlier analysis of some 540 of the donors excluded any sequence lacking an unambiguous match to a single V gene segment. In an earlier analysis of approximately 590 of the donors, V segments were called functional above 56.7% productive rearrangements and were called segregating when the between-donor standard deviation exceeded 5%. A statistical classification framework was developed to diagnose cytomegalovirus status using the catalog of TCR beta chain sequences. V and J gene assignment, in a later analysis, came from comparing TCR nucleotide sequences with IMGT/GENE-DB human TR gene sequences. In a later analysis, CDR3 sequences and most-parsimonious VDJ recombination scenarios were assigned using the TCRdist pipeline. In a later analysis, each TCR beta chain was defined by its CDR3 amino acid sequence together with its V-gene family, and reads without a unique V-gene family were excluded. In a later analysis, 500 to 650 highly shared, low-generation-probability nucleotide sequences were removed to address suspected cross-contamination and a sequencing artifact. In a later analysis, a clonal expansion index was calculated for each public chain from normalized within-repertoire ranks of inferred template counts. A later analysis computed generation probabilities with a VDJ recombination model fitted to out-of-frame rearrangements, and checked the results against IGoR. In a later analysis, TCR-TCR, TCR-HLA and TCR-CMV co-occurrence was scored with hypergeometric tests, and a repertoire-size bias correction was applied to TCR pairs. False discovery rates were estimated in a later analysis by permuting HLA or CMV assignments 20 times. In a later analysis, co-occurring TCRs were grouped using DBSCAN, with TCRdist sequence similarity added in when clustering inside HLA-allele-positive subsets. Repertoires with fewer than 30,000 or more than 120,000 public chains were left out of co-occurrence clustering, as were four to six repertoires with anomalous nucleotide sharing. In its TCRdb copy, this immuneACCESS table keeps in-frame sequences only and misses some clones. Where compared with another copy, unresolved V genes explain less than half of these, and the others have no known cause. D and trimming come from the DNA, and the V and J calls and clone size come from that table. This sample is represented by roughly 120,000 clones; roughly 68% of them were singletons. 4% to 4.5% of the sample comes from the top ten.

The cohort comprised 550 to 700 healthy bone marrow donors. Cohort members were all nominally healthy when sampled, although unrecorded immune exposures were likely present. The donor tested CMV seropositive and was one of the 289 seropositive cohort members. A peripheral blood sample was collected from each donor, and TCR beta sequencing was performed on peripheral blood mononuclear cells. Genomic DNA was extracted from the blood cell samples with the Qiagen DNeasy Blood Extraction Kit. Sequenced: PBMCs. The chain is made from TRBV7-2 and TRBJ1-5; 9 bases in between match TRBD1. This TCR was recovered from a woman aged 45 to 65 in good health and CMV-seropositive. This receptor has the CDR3 CASSRDRGRDQPQHF. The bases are TGTGCCAGCAGCCGAGACAGGGGGAGGGATCAGCCCCAGCATTTT.